This T cell receptor beta chain is drawn from a study of T cells after yellow fever vaccination. This CDR3 is built from 17 residues. V lost 3 bases and J lost 4; bases outside the gene matches: 7. Germline CDR1 and CDR2: SGDLS and YYNGEE. TCRdb re-analysed the 5' RACE reads in MiXCR, keeping a single row per CDR3 protein. The repertoire includes 400,000 or so distinct CDR3 sequences, 18% of them detected once, and roughly a sixth sits in the top ten. The TCR comes from a man aged 18 to 35 who received the YFV17D yellow fever vaccine. V is TRBV9 and J is TRBJ2-2; TRBD2 matches at 12 bases. This material consisted of PBMCs, taken before the yellow fever booster vaccination. In DNA, the CDR3 is TGTGCCAGCAGCGCGGGGGCGGGACTAGCGGGCACCGGGGAGCTGTTTTTT. The encoded protein is CASSAGAGLAGTGELFF.